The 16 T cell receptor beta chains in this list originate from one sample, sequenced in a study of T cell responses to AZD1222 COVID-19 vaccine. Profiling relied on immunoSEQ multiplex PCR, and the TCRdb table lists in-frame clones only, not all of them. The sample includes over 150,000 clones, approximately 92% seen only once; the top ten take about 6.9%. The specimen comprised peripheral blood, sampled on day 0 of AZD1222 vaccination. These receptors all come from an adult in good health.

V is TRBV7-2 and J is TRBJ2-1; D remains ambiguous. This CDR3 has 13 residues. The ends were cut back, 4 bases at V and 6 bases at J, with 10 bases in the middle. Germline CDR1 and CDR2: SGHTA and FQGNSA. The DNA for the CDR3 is TGTGCCAGCAGCTCGGGCCTCATCAATGAGCAGTTCTTC. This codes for CASSSGLINEQFF.

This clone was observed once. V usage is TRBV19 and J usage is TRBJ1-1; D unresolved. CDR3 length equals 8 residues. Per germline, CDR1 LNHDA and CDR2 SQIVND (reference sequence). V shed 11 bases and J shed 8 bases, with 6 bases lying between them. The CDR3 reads CAPKEAFF. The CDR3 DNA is TGTGCCCCCAAAGAAGCTTTCTTT.

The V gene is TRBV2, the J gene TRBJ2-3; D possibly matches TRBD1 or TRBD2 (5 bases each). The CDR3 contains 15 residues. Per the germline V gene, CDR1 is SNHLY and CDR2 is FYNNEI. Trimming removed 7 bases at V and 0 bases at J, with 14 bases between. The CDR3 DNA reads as TGTGCCAGCACTAGAGGGGTTACTAGCACAGATACGCAGTATTTT. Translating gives CASTRGVTSTDTQYF.

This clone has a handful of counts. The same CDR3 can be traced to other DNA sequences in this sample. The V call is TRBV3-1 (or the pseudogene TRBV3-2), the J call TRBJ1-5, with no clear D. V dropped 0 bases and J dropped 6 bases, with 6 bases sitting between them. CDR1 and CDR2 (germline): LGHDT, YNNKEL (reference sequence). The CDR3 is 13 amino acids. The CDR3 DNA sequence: TGTGCCAGCAGCCAAGATTCGGGTCAGCCCCAGCATTTT. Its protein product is CASSQDSGQPQHF.

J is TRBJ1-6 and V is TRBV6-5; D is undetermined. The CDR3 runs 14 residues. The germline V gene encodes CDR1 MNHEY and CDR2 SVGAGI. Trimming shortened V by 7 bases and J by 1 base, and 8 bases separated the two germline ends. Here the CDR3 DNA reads TGTGCCAGCATTGGGTTTTCCTATAATTCACCCCTCCACTTT. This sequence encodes CASIGFSYNSPLHF.

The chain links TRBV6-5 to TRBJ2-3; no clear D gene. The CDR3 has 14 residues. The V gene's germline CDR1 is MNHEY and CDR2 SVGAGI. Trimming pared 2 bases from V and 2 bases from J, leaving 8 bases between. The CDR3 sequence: CASSYMGFTDTQYF. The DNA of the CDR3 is TGTGCCAGCAGTTACATGGGATTCACAGATACGCAGTATTTT.

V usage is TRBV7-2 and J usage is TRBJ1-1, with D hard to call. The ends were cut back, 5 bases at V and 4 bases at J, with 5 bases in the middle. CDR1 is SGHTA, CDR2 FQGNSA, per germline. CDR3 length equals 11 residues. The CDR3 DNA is TGTGCCAGCAGCCTGAGCACTGAAGCTTTCTTT. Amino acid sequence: CASSLSTEAFF.

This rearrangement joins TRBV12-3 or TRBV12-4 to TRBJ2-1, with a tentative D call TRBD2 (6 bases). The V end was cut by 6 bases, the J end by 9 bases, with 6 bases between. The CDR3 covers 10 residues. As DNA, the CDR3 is TGTGCCAGCAGGGGAGGTGAGCAGTTCTTC. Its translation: CASRGGEQFF.

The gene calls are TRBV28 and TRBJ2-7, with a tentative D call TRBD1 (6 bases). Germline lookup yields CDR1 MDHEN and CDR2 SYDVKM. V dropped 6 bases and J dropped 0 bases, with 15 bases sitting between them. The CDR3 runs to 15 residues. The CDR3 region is CASSSRQEASYEQYF. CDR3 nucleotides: TGTGCCAGCAGCTCCCGACAGGAGGCCTCCTACGAGCAGTACTTC.

CDR3 sequence reads: CASSEGDSLNQPQHF. The CDR3 DNA is TGTGCCAGCAGTGAAGGGGACAGCCTGAATCAGCCCCAGCATTTT. The gene calls are TRBV6-1 and TRBJ1-5; the match to TRBD1 covers 7 bases. The CDR3 contains 15 residues. V was clipped by 1 base and J by 4 bases; unmatched bases: 4. CDR1 and CDR2 from the germline V gene are MNHNS and SASEGT.

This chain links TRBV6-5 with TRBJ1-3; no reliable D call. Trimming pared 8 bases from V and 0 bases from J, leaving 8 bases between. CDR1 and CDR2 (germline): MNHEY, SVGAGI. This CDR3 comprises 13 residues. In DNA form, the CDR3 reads TGTGCCAGCGGATCTAACTCTGGAAACACCATATATTTT. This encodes CASGSNSGNTIYF.

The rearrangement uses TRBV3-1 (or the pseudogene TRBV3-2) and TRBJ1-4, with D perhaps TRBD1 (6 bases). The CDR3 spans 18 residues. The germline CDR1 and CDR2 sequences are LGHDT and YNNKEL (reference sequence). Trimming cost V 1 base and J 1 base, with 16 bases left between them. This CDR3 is CASSQAGADALTNEKLFF. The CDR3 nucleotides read TGTGCCAGCAGCCAAGCGGGGGCAGATGCTCTAACTAATGAAAAACTGTTTTTT.

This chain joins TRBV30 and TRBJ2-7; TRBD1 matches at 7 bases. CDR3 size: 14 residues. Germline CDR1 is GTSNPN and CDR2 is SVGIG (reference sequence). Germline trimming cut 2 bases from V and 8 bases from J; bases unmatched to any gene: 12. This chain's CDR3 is CAWSTAGGPTKQYF. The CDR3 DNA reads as TGTGCCTGGAGTACGGCAGGGGGACCTACGAAGCAGTACTTC.

The CDR3 DNA sequence: TGTGCCAGCAGTGAAGTTGGACAGGGCTACGAGCAGTACTTC. Amino acid sequence: CASSEVGQGYEQYF. V gene TRBV6-1 combines with J gene TRBJ2-7; 8 bases align to TRBD1. This CDR3 comprises 14 residues. Losses at the gene ends were 1 base for V and 3 bases for J; bases not matched to a gene: 2. Germline V gene sequence: CDR1 MNHNS, CDR2 SASEGT.

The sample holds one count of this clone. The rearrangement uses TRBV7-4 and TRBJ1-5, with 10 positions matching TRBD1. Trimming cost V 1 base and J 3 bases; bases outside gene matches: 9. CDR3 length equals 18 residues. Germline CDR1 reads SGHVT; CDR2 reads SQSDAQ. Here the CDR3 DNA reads TGTGCCAGCAGCTTAGAGGACAGGGGGTTGGTTCCCAATCAGCCCCAGCATTTT. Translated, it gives CASSLEDRGLVPNQPQHF.

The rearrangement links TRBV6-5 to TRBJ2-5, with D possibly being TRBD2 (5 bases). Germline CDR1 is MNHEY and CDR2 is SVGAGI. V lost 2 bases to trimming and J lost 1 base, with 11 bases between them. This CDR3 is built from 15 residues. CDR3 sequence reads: CASSYREYGQETQYF. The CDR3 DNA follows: TGTGCCAGCAGTTACAGGGAGTATGGCCAAGAGACCCAGTACTTC.